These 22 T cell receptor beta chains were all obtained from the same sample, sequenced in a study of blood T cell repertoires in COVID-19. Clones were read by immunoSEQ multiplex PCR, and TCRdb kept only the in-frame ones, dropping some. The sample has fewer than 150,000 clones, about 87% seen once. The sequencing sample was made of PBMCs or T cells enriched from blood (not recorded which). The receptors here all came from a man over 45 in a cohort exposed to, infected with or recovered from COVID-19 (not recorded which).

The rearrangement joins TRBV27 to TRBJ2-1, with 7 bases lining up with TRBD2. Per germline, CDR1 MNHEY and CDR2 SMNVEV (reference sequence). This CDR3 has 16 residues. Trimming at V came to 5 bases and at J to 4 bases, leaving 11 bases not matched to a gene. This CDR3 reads CASSGGPGEGYNEQFF. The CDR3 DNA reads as TGTGCCAGCAGTGGTGGGCCCGGGGAGGGGTACAATGAGCAGTTCTTC.

The CDR3 nucleotides read TGTGCCAGCAGGCCTCGACTAGCCGCTACGCAGTATTTT. It translates to CASRPRLAATQYF. V gene TRBV2 combines with J gene TRBJ2-3, with 7 bases fitting TRBD2. After removal of 6 bases from V and 8 bases from J, the junction contained 8 bases not matched to a gene. The germline gives CDR1 SNHLY, CDR2 FYNNEI. The CDR3 runs 13 residues.

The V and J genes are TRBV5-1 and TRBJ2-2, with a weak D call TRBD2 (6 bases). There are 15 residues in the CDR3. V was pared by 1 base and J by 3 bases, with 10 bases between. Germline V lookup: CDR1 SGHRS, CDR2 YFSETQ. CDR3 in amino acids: CASSLWEADTGELFF. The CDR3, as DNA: TGCGCCAGCAGCTTGTGGGAGGCGGACACCGGGGAGCTGTTTTTT.

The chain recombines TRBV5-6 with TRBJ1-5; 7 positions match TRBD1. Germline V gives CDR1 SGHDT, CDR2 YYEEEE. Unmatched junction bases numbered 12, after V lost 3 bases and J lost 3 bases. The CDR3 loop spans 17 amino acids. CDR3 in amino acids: CASSSRDSGGANQPQHF. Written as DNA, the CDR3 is TGTGCCAGCAGCTCCCGGGACAGTGGGGGAGCCAATCAGCCCCAGCATTTT.

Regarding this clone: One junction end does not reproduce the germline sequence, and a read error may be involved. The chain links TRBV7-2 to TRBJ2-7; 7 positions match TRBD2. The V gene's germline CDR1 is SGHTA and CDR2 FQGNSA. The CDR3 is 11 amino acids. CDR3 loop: CASSQTSELNF. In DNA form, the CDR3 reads TGTGCCAGCAGCCAAACTAGCGAGCTTAACTTC. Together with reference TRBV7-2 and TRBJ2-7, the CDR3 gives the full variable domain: GAGVSQSPSNKVTEKGKDVELRCDPISGHTALYWYRQSLGQGLEFLIYFQGNSAPDKSGLPSDRFSAERTGGSVSTLTIQRTQQEDSAVYLCASSQTSELNFGPGTRLTVT.

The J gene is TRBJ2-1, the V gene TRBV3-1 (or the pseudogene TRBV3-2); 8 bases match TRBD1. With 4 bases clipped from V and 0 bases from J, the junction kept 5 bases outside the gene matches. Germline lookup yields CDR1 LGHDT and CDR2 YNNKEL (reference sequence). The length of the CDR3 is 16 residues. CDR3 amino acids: CASSPGTGGSYNEQFF. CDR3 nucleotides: TGTGCCAGCAGCCCCGGGACAGGCGGCTCCTACAATGAGCAGTTCTTC.

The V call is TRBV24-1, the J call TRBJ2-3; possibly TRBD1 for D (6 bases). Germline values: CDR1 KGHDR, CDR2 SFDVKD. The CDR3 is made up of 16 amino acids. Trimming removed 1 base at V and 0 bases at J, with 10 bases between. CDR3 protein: CATSDFGTGSTDTQYF. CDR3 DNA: TGTGCCACCAGTGATTTCGGCACAGGGAGCACAGATACGCAGTATTTT.

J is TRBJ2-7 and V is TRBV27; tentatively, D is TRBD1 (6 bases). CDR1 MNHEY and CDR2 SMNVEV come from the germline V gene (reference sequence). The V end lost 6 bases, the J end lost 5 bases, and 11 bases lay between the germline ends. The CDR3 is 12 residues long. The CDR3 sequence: CASRTGMDEQYF. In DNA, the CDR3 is TGTGCCAGCAGGACAGGAATGGACGAGCAGTACTTC.

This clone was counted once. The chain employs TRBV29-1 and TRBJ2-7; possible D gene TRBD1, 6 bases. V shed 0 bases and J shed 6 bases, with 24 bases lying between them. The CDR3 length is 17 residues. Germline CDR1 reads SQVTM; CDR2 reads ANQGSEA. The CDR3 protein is CSVEDLGQGNSGREQYF. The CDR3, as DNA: TGCAGCGTTGAAGATCTAGGGCAGGGGAACAGTGGTCGCGAGCAGTACTTC.

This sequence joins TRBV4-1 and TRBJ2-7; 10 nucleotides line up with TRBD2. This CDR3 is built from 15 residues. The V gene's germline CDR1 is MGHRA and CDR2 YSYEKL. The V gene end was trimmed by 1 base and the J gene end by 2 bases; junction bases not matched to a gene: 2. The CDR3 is CASSQASGSPYEQYF. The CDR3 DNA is TGCGCCAGCAGCCAAGCTAGCGGGAGCCCCTACGAGCAGTACTTC.

CDR3: CASSRDSLGEQYF. Written as DNA, the CDR3 is TGTGCCAGCAGCCGGGACTCTTTAGGCGAGCAGTACTTC. The V gene is TRBV5-4, the J gene TRBJ2-7, with TRBD2 as a possible D gene (6 bases). Trimming removed 4 bases at V and 6 bases at J, with 14 bases between. The CDR3 runs to 13 residues. Germline values: CDR1 SGHNT, CDR2 YYREEE (reference sequence).

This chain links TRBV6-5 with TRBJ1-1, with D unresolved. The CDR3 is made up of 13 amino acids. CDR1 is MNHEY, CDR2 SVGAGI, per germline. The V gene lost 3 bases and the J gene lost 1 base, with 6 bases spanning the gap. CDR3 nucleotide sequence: TGTGCCAGCAGTTATCAACAGAACACTGAAGCTTTCTTT. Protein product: CASSYQQNTEAFF.

In DNA, the CDR3 is TGTGCCAGCAGCCGGGTCGTGCTGGACACCGAGAACTATGGCTACACCTTC. Its protein product is CASSRVVLDTENYGYTF. The J gene is TRBJ1-2, the V gene TRBV14, with D tentatively TRBD1 (5 bases). The ends were cut back, 4 bases at V and 2 bases at J, with 20 bases in the middle. CDR1 is SGHDN and CDR2 is FVKESK in the germline V gene. CDR3 length: 17 amino acids.

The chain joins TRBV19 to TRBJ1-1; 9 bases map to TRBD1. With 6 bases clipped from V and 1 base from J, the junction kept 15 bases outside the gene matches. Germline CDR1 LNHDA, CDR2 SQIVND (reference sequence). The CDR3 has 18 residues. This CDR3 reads CASRPIQGALVGNTEAFF. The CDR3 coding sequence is TGTGCCAGTAGACCCATACAGGGGGCGTTAGTAGGGAACACTGAAGCTTTCTTT.

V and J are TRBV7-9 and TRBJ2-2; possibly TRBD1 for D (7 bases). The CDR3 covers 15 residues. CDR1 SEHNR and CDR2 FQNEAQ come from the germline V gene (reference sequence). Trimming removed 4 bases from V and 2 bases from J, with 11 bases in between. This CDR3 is CASSWGDSNTGELFF. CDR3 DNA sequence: TGTGCCAGCAGCTGGGGGGACAGCAACACCGGGGAGCTGTTTTTT.

CDR3 in amino acids: CASSDPAAGDSGNTIYF. Here the CDR3 DNA reads TGCGCCAGCAGTGATCCGGCGGCTGGAGACTCTGGAAACACCATATATTTT. The chain couples TRBV10-1 to TRBJ1-3; D call uncertain. This CDR3 has 17 residues. V lost 3 bases and J 0 bases, leaving 15 bases between the germline ends. Germline CDR1 is WNHNN and CDR2 is SYGVQD (reference sequence).

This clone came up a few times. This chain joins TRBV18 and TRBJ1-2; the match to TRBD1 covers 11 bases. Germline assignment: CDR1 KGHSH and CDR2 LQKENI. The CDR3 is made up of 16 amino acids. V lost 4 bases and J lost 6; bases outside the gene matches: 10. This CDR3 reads CASSQYRTGGENGYTF. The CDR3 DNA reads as TGTGCCAGCTCACAGTACAGGACAGGGGGCGAAAATGGCTACACCTTC.

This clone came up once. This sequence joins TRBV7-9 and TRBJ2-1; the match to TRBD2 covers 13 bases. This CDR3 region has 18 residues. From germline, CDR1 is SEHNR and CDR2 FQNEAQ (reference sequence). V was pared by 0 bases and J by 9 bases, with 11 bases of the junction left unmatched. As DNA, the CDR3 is TGTGCCAGCAGCTTAGCGCCCCTGACTAGCGGGAGGTGGGGTGAGCAGTTCTTC. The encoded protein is CASSLAPLTSGRWGEQFF.

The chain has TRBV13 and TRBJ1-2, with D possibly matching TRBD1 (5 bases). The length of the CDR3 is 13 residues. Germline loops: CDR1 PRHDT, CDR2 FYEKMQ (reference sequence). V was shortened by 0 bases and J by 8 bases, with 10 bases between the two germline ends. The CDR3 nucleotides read TGTGCCAGCAGCTTAGGGTCAGGGCGCGGCTACACCTTC. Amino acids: CASSLGSGRGYTF. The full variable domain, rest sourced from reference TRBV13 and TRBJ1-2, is AAGVIQSPRHLIKEKRETATLKCYPIPRHDTVYWYQQGPGQDPQFLISFYEKMQSDKGSIPDRFSAQQFSDYHSELNMSSLELGDSALYFCASSLGSGRGYTFGSGTRLTVV.

This CDR3 is CASSTWTGQNQPQHF. In DNA, the CDR3 is TGTGCCAGTAGTACCTGGACAGGGCAAAATCAGCCCCAGCATTTT. This chain connects TRBV19 to TRBJ1-5; 8 bases match TRBD1. V lost 4 bases and J lost 4; bases outside the gene matches: 6. CDR1 and CDR2 from the germline V gene are LNHDA and SQIVND (reference sequence). This CDR3 is built from 15 residues.

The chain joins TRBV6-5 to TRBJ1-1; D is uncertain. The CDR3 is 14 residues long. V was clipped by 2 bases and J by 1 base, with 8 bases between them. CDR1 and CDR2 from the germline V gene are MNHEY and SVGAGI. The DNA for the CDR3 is TGTGCCAGCAGTTACGGAGCGAAGAACACTGAAGCTTTCTTT. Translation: CASSYGAKNTEAFF.

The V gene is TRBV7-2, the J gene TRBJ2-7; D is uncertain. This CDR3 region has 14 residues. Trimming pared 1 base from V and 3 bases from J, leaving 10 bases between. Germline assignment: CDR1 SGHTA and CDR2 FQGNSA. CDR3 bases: TGTGCCAGCAGCTTAGGGCAGGTGAACTACGAGCAGTACTTC. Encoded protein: CASSLGQVNYEQYF.